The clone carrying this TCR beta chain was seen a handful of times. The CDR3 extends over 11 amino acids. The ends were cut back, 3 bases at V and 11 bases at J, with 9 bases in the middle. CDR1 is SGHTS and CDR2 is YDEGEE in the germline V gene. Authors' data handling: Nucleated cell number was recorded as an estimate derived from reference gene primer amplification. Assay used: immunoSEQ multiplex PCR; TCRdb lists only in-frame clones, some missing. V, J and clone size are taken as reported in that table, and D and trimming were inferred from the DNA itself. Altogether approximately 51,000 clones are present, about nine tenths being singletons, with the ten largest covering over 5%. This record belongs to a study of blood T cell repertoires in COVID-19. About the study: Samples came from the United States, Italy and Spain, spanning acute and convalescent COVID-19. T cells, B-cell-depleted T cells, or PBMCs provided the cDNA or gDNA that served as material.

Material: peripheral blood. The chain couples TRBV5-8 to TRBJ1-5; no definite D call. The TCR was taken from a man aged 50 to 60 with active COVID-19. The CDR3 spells CASSSLVAQHF. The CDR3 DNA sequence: TGTGCCAGCAGCTCATTAGTAGCCCAGCATTTT.